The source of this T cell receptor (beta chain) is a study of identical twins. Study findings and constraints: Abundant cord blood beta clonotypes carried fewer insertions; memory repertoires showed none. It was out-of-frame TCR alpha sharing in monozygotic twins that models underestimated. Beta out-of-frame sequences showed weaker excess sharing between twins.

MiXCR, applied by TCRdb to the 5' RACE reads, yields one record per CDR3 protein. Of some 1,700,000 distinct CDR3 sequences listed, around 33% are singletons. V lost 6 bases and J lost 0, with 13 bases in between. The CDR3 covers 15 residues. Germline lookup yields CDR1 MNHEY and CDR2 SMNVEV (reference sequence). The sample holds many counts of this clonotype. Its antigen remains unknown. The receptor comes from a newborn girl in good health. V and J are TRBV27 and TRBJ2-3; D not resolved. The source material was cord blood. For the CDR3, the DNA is TGTGCCAGCAGCCCAAACCCCTCTAGCACAGATACGCAGTATTTT. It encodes CASSPNPSSTDTQYF.